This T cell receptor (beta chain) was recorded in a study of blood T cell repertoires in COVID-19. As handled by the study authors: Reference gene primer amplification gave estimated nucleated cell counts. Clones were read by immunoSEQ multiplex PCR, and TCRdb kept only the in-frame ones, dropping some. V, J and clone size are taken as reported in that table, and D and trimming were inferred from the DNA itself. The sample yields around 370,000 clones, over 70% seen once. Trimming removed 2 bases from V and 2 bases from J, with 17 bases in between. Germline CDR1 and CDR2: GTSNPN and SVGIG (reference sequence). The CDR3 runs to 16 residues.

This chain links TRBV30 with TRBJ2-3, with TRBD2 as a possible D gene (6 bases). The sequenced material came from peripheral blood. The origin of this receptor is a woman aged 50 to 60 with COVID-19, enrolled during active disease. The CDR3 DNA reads TGTGCCTGGAGTATTGGGCTAGCGACCTACACAGATACGCAGTATTTT. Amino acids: CAWSIGLATYTDTQYF.